This entry concerns a single T cell receptor beta chain. Its antigen is still unknown. These data belong to a study of cytomegalovirus exposure and HLA in healthy donors. Points from the study as a whole: Later genetic work tied a missense DCLRE1C variant to beta-chain V and J trimming. Rarity held for most TCR sequences, but there were some public TCRs that occurred in many donors. Associated with cytomegalovirus, according to the listing, were 150 to 200 TCR beta chains. Accounts indicate the classifier identified cytomegalovirus status with strong specificity and sensitivity.

This CDR3 contains 13 residues. The germline gives CDR1 SGHTA, CDR2 FQGTGA. V gave up 2 bases and J gave up 10 bases; unmatched junction bases: 7. Amplification used 60 Vbeta primers and 13 Jbeta primers. The assay was immunoSEQ multiplex PCR, and TCRdb's table has in-frame clones only and misses some. Among 150,000 or so clones listed, over 75% were seen once. The chain recombines TRBV7-3 with TRBJ1-2, with TRBD1 identical over 7 bases. What was sequenced was PBMCs. The sequence came from a man aged 45 to 65 in good health and CMV-seronegative. CDR3 sequence: CASSLDREGFYTF. CDR3 sequence (DNA): TGTGCCAGCAGCTTAGACAGGGAAGGCTTCTACACCTTC.